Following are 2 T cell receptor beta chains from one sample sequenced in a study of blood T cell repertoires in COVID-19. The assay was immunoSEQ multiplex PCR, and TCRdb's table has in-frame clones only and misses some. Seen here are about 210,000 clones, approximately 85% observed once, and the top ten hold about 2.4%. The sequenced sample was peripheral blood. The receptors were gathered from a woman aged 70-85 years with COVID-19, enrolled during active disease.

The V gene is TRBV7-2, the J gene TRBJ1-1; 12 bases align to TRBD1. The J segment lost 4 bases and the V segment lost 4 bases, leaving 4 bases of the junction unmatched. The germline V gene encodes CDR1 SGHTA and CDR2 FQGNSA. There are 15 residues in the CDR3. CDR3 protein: CASSYMGQGATEAFF. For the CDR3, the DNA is TGTGCCAGCAGCTATATGGGACAGGGGGCCACTGAAGCTTTCTTT.

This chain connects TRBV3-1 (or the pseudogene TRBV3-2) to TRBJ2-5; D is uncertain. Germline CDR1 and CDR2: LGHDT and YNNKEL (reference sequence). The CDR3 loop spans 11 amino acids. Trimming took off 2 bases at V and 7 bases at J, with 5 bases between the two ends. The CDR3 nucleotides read TGTGCCAGCAGCCAACTCGGGACCCAGTACTTC. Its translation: CASSQLGTQYF.